Listed below are T cell receptor beta chains from one sample, sequenced in a study of cytomegalovirus exposure and HLA in healthy donors. Assay used: immunoSEQ multiplex PCR; TCRdb lists only in-frame clones, some missing. This table has some 140,000 clones, 73% appearing once. Source material: PBMCs. The source is a woman in her 40s in good health and CMV-seronegative. Both conserved end residues are part of each CDR3. A D gene is named only where the DNA matches it firmly. Expanded clones are given a class, and other clones once, few, many or no size at all.

D gene,J gene,clone size,V gene,CDR3 DNA,CDR3 protein
.,TRBJ2-3,.,TRBV29-1,TGCAGCGTTGCGGGGTCTAGCGCCCGCACAGATACGCAGTATTTT,CSVAGSSARTDTQYF
TRBD1,TRBJ1-5,.,TRBV4-1,TGCGCCAGCAGCCGCACGGAAACGACAGGGTCGAGACAGCCCCAGCATTTT,CASSRTETTGSRQPQHF
.,TRBJ1-4,few,TRBV7-8,TGTGCCAGCACCTCAGGGGTTCGGGAAAAACTGTTTTTT,CASTSGVREKLFF
.,TRBJ2-1,.,TRBV9,TGTGCCAGCAGCGTAGGTGCCTACGGCAATGAGCAGTTCTTC,CASSVGAYGNEQFF
TRBD2,TRBJ2-1,.,TRBV11-2,TGTGCCAGCAGCTTAGGCGGGGGGTCCTACAATGAGCAGTTCTTC,CASSLGGGSYNEQFF
.,TRBJ1-2,.,TRBV2,TGTGCCAGCAGCGCGCTTTATGGCTACACCTTC,CASSALYGYTF
TRBD2,TRBJ2-1,.,TRBV15,TGTGCCACCAGCAGAGATAAGGGGACTAGCCTCTCCTACAATGAGCAGTTCTTC,CATSRDKGTSLSYNEQFF
TRBD1,TRBJ1-2,.,TRBV5-1,TGCGCCAGCAGCGTTGACAGGGGGCAAGATGGCTACACCTTC,CASSVDRGQDGYTF
TRBD1,TRBJ1-1,once,TRBV20-1,TGCAGTGCTTTGGACAGGGCAGAAGCTTTCTTT,CSALDRAEAFF
.,TRBJ1-5,.,TRBV10-3,TGTGCCATCAGTGCCATACTTAGCAATCAGCCCCAGCATTTT,CAISAILSNQPQHF
TRBD2,TRBJ2-1,.,TRBV5-1,TGCGCCAGCAGCCCAGCGGGGCCGACCTACAATGAGCAGTTCTTC,CASSPAGPTYNEQFF
.,TRBJ1-2,.,TRBV29-1,TGCAGCGTTGAGCCTGACAGACACTATGGCCACACCTTC,CSVEPDRHYGHTF
.,TRBJ1-6,.,TRBV6-5,TGTGCCAGCAGTTTATATAATTCACCCCTCCACTTT,CASSLYNSPLHF
TRBD1,TRBJ2-3,.,TRBV2,TGTGCCAGCGGAGGACAGGGATTCTCGTTTAGCACAGATACGCAGTATTTT,CASGGQGFSFSTDTQYF
.,TRBJ2-5,.,TRBV7-9,TGTGCCAGCAGCTCCCGGGCGGGAGAGACCCAGTACTTC,CASSSRAGETQYF
.,TRBJ1-3,.,TRBV18,TGTGCCAGCTCACCTTTAGGGGCCAGGGGAAACACCATATATTTT,CASSPLGARGNTIYF
TRBD1,TRBJ1-1,few,TRBV4-2,TGTGCCAGCAGCCAAGGTCCGGGACAGTTCGGAGCTTTCTTT,CASSQGPGQFGAFF
.,TRBJ2-1,.,TRBV15,TGTGCCACCAGCAGAGCCTATGTAAAGGGGGAGCACAATGAGCAGTTCTTC,CATSRAYVKGEHNEQFF
.,TRBJ1-2,once,TRBV11-2,TGTGCCAGCAGCTTATCTTCCGGGTCTAACTATGGCTACACCTTC,CASSLSSGSNYGYTF
.,TRBJ2-3,few,TRBV5-1,TGCGCCAGCAGCGGAAACAGGGAGACGCAGTATTTT,CASSGNRETQYF
.,TRBJ1-2,.,TRBV19,TGTGCCAGTACTGACAGAAACTATGGCTACACCTTC,CASTDRNYGYTF
TRBD1,TRBJ2-1,.,TRBV4-1,TGCGCCAGCAGCCAAGAGGTGCCGGAGACAGGGTTAAGGAATGAGCAGTTCTTC,CASSQEVPETGLRNEQFF
TRBD1,TRBJ1-2,.,TRBV19,TGTGCCAGTAAGGCGGGGACAGGGGGCTGTGGCTACACCTTC,CASKAGTGGCGYTF
.,TRBJ1-1,.,TRBV15,TGTGCCACCAGCGTCGGGACATCGAACACTGAAGCTTTCTTT,CATSVGTSNTEAFF
TRBD1,TRBJ1-2,.,TRBV28,TGTGCCAGCAGTCCACCCAGACAGGGCGCGGCGGATGGCTACACCTTC,CASSPPRQGAADGYTF